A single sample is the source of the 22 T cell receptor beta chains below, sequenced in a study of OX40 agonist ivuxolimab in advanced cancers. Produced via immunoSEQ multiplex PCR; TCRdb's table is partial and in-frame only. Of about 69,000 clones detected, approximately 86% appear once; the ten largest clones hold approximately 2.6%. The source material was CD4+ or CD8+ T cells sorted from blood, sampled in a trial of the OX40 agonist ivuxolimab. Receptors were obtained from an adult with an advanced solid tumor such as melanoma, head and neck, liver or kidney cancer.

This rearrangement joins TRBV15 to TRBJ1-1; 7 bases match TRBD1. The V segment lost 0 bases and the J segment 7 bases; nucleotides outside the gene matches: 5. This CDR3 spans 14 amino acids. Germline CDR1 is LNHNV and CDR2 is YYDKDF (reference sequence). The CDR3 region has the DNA TGTGCCACCAGCAGAGAAACAGGGGCTGTTGAAGCTTTCTTT. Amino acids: CATSRETGAVEAFF.

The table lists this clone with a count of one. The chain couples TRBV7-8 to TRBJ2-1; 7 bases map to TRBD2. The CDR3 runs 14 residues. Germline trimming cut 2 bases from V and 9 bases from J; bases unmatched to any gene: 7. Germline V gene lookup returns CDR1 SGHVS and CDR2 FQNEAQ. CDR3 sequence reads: CASSLRQPGGEQFF. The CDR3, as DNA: TGTGCCAGCAGCTTAAGACAGCCGGGGGGTGAGCAGTTCTTC.

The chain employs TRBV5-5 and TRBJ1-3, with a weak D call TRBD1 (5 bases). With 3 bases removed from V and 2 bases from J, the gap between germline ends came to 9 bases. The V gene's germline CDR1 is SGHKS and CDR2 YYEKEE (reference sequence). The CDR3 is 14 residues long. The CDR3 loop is CASSWGTTGNTIYF. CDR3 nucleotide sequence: TGTGCCAGCAGCTGGGGGACGACTGGAAACACCATATATTTT.

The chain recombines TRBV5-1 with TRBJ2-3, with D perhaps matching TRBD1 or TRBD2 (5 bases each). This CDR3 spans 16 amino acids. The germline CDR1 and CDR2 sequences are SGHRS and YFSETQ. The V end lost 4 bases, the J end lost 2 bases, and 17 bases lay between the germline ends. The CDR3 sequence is CASSTGDLPTTDTQYF. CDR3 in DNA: TGCGCCAGCAGCACCGGGGACCTTCCCACCACAGATACGCAGTATTTT.

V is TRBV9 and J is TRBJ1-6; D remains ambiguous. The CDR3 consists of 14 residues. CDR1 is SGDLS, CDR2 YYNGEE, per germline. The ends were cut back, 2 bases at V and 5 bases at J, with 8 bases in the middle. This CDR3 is CASSVQRNNSPLHF. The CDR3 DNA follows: TGTGCCAGCAGCGTCCAGAGGAATAATTCACCCCTCCACTTT.

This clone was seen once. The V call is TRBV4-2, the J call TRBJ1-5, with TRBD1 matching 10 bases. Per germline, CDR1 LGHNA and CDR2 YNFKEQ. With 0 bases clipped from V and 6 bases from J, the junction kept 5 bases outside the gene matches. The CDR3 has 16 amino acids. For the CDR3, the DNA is TGTGCCAGCAGCCAAGAAAGGGACAGGGGTTTTCAGCCCCAGCATTTT. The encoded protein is CASSQERDRGFQPQHF.

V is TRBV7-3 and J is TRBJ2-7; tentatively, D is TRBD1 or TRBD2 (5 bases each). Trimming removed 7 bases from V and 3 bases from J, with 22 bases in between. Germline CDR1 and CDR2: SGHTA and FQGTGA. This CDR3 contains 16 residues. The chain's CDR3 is CASTLPGTPEVYEQYF. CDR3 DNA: TGTGCCAGCACGCTACCTGGGACGCCGGAGGTCTACGAGCAGTACTTC.

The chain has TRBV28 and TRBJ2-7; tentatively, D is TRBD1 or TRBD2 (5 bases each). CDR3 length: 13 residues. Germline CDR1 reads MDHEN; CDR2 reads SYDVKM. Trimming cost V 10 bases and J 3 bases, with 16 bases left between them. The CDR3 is CATLLRDRYEQYF. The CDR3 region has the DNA TGTGCCACCCTTTTGAGGGACCGCTACGAGCAGTACTTC.

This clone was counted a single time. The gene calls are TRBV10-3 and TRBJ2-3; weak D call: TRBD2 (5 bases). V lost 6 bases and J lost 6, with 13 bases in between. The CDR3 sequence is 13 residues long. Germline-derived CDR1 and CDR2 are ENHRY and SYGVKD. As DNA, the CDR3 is TGTGCCATCAGCGAGGGAGCCCAGGATACGCAGTATTTT. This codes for CAISEGAQDTQYF.

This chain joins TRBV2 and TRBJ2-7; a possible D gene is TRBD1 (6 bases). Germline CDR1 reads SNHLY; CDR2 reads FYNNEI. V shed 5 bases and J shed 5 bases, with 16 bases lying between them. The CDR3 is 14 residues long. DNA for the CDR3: TGTGCCAGCAGTTCCTGGACAGACTTCAACGAGCAGTACTTC. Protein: CASSSWTDFNEQYF.

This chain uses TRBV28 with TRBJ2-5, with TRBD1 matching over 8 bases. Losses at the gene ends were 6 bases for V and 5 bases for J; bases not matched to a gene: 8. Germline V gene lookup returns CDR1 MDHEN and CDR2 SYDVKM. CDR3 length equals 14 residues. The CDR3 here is CASRGRGLGETQYF. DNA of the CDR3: TGTGCCAGCAGGGGCAGGGGGCTTGGTGAGACCCAGTACTTC. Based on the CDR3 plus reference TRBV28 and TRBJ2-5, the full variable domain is DVKVTQSSRYLVKRTGEKVFLECVQDMDHENMFWYRQDPGLGLRLIYFSYDVKMKEKGDIPEGYSVSREKKERFSLILESASTNQTSMYLCASRGRGLGETQYFGPGTRLLVL.

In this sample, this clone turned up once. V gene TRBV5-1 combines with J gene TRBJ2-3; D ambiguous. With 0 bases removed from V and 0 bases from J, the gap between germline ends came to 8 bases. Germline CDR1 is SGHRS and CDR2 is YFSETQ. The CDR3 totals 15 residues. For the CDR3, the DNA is TGCGCCAGCAGCTTGGGCCAGATCAGCACAGATACGCAGTATTTT. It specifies CASSLGQISTDTQYF.

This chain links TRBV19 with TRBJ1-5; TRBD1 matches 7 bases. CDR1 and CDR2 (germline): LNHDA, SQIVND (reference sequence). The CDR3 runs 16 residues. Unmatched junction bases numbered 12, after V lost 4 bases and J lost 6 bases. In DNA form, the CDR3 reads TGTGCCAGTAGTACCGGGACAGCGGCGGGAGGTCAGCCCCAGCATTTT. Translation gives CASSTGTAAGGQPQHF.

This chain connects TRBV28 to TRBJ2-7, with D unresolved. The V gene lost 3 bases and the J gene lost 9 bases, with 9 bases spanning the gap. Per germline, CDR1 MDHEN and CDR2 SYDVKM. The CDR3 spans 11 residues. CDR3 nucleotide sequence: TGTGCCAGCAGTTTCACCCGCGGGCAGTACTTC. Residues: CASSFTRGQYF. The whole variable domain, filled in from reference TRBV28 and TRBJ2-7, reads DVKVTQSSRYLVKRTGEKVFLECVQDMDHENMFWYRQDPGLGLRLIYFSYDVKMKEKGDIPEGYSVSREKKERFSLILESASTNQTSMYLCASSFTRGQYFGPGTRLTVT.

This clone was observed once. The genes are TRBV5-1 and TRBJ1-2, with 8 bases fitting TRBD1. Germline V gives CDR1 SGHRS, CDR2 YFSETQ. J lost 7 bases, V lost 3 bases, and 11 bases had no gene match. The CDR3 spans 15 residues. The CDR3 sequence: CASSSPDRGYFGYTF. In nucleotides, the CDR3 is TGCGCCAGCAGCTCACCTGACAGGGGATACTTTGGCTACACCTTC.

CDR3 in DNA: TGCGCCAGCAGTGCCGAGGTTACGACAGGGTTCCTTTTCTTC. This translates into CASSAEVTTGFLFF. The chain is built from TRBV10-1 and TRBJ2-1; TRBD1 agrees at 7 bases. Trimming removed 4 bases from V and 16 bases from J; junction bases left unmatched: 16. Germline values: CDR1 WNHNN, CDR2 SYGVQD (reference sequence). The CDR3 consists of 14 residues.

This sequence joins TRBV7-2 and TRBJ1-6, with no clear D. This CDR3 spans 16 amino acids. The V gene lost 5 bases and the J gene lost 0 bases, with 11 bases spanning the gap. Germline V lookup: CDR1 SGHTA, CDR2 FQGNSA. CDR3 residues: CASSLALSSYNSPLHF. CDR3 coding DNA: TGTGCCAGCAGCCTCGCGCTGAGCTCCTATAATTCACCCCTCCACTTT. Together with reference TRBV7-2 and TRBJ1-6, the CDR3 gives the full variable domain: GAGVSQSPSNKVTEKGKDVELRCDPISGHTALYWYRQSLGQGLEFLIYFQGNSAPDKSGLPSDRFSAERTGGSVSTLTIQRTQQEDSAVYLCASSLALSSYNSPLHFGNGTRLTVT.

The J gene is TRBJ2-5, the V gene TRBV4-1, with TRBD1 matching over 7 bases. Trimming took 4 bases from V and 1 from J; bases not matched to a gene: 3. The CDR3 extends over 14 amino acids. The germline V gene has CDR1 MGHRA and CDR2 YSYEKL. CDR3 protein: CASSRRDSQETQYF. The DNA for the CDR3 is TGCGCCAGCAGCCGCCGGGACAGCCAAGAGACCCAGTACTTC.

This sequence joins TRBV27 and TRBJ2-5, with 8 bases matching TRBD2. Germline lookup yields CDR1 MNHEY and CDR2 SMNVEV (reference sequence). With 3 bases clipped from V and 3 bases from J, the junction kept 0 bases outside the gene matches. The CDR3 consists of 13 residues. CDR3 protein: CASSFSGKETQYF. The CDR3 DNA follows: TGTGCCAGCAGTTTTAGCGGGAAAGAGACCCAGTACTTC.

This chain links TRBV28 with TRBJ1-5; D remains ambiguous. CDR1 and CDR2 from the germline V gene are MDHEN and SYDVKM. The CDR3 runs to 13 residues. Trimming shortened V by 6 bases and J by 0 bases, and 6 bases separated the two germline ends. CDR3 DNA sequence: TGTGCCAGCAGCCCAGTTAGCAATCAGCCCCAGCATTTT. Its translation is CASSPVSNQPQHF.

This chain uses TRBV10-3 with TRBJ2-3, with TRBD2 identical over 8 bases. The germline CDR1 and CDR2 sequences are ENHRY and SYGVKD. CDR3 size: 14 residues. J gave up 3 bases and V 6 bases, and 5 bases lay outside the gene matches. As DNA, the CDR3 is TGTGCCATCAGCCAAGCGGGAGCAACAGATACGCAGTATTTT. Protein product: CAISQAGATDTQYF.

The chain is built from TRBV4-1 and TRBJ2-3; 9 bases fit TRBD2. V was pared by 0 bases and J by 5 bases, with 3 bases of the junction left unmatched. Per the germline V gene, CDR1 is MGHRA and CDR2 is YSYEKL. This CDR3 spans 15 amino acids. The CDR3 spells CASSQDSGSGDTQYF. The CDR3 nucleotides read TGCGCCAGCAGCCAAGATAGCGGGAGTGGAGATACGCAGTATTTT.